A single sample gave rise to the 5 T cell receptor beta chains below, sequenced in a study of T cells in Graves' hyperthyroidism and ophthalmopathy. Amplification yielded TCR beta CDR3 regions, with RNA transcripts as the source. HTBI primers were used for first-round RT-PCR of the TCR CDR3. From the multiplex PCR reads, TCRdb called clonotypes with MiXCR, one entry per CDR3 protein. The sample yields roughly 700,000 distinct CDR3 sequences, over 35% seen once. The sequenced sample consisted of blood. These receptors were taken from a woman aged 40 to 49 with Graves' hyperthyroidism.

This clonotype came up many times. The chain carries TRBV27 and TRBJ1-4; possibly TRBD1 for D (6 bases). There are 13 residues in the CDR3. Germline values: CDR1 MNHEY, CDR2 SMNVEV (reference sequence). The V end lost 4 bases, the J end lost 8 bases, and 11 bases lay between the germline ends. The CDR3 region is CASSWSGGEKLFF. The CDR3, as DNA: TGTGCCAGCAGTTGGTCGGGGGGCGAAAAACTGTTTTTT.

This clonotype was counted many times. The rearrangement links TRBV5-4 to TRBJ1-2; 7 positions agree with TRBD1. The V and J ends lost 2 bases and 3 bases, in that order; junction bases with no gene match: 4. The CDR3 runs 14 residues. In germline, CDR1 is SGHNT, CDR2 YYREEE (reference sequence). The CDR3 here is CASSLQGIDYGYTF. In DNA form, the CDR3 reads TGTGCCAGCAGCTTACAGGGGATTGACTATGGCTACACCTTC.

The table lists this clonotype with a few counts. This chain links TRBV7-2 with TRBJ2-2, with D perhaps TRBD2 (5 bases). The CDR3 runs 16 residues. Germline CDR1 reads SGHTA; CDR2 reads FQGNSA. The V and J ends lost 2 bases and 2 bases respectively, with 12 bases between them. The CDR3: CASSLRSRTNTGELFF. DNA for the CDR3: TGTGCCAGCAGCTTAAGGTCCCGGACTAACACCGGGGAGCTGTTTTTT.

With regard to this clonotype: A much larger clone differs by one base, so this may be a read error. This CDR3 fails to terminate in the conserved phenylalanine or tryptophan, so it likely reflects a read error. The J gene is TRBJ1-4, the V gene TRBV2; D gene unclear. CDR1 is SNHLY, CDR2 FYNNEI, per germline. V shed 7 bases and J shed 7 bases, with 10 bases lying between them. This CDR3 has 12 residues. The CDR3 loop reads CASTALGEKLFS. The CDR3 DNA is TGTGCCAGCACGGCACTGGGTGAAAAACTGTTTTCT.

This clonotype was recorded once. The chain is built from TRBV24-1 and TRBJ2-3, with D possibly being TRBD2 (6 bases). CDR3 length: 17 residues. Germline V gene sequence: CDR1 KGHDR, CDR2 SFDVKD. Trimming left V 3 bases short and J 0 bases short, with 15 bases between. CDR3 DNA sequence: TGTGCCACCAGTGATCCCGGGGCGGGGCTAAGCACAGATACGCAGTATTTT. The encoded protein is CATSDPGAGLSTDTQYF.